These 17 T cell receptor beta chains were sequenced from one sample in a study of identical twins. TCRdb re-called the 5' RACE reads with MiXCR, one entry per CDR3 protein. The table has about 730,000 distinct CDR3 sequences, about 20% seen once. The same data also contributed to another study, on T cells expressing NK-cell markers.

The source material was PBMCs. These receptors were taken from a woman between 18 and 29 years old in good health.

This clonotype was seen a few times. The V gene is TRBV27, the J gene TRBJ2-7, with D perhaps matching TRBD1 (6 bases). Germline loops: CDR1 MNHEY, CDR2 SMNVEV (reference sequence). The V end lost 2 bases, the J end lost 2 bases, and 19 bases lay between the germline ends. The CDR3 is 17 amino acids. The CDR3 reads CASSLGNWDILAYEQYF. CDR3 bases: TGTGCCAGCAGTTTAGGCAATTGGGACATCCTTGCCTACGAGCAGTACTTC.

Of note for this clonotype: Compared with germline, one end of the junction differs, possibly owing to a read error. The chain is built from TRBV14 and TRBJ2-7, with no clear D. Germline loops: CDR1 SGHDN, CDR2 FVKESK. This CDR3 spans 12 amino acids. In nucleotides, the CDR3 is TGTGCCAGCAGCCAAGACTCCAACGAGCAGTACTTC. This gives the protein CASSQDSNEQYF.

The table lists this clonotype with a few counts. The V gene is TRBV18, the J gene TRBJ2-7, with TRBD1 matching 10 bases. This CDR3 spans 15 amino acids. CDR1 and CDR2 from the germline V gene are KGHSH and LQKENI. After removal of 6 bases from V and 6 bases from J, the junction contained 11 bases not matched to a gene. The CDR3 here is CASSPDRGLAGEQYF. The DNA of the CDR3 is TGTGCCAGCTCTCCCGACAGGGGGCTAGCTGGCGAGCAGTACTTC.

V usage is TRBV25-1 and J usage is TRBJ2-3; 9 bases are a match to TRBD1. Trimming removed 6 bases from V and 1 base from J; junction bases left unmatched: 5. This CDR3 contains 15 residues. Germline loops: CDR1 MGHDK, CDR2 SYGVNS. The DNA for the CDR3 is TGTGCCAGCAGCGCCCGGGACAGGGGCACAGATACGCAGTATTTT. This translates into CASSARDRGTDTQYF.

This chain joins TRBV10-3 and TRBJ2-1; D gene uncertain. CDR1 and CDR2 (germline): ENHRY, SYGVKD. This CDR3 contains 14 residues. The V end was cut by 11 bases, the J end by 0 bases, with 14 bases between. In DNA form, the CDR3 reads TGTGCCGCCTGGTCGGGCAGCTCCTACAATGAGCAGTTCTTC. It translates to CAAWSGSSYNEQFF.

This clonotype was detected many times. This sequence joins TRBV20-1 and TRBJ2-1; D is ambiguous. The CDR3 totals 15 residues. Looked up from germline, CDR1 is DFQATT and CDR2 is SNEGSKA (reference sequence). Deletions cut 0 bases from V and 0 bases from J, with 9 bases between. CDR3 sequence reads: CSARDPRSSYNEQFF. In DNA, the CDR3 is TGCAGTGCTAGAGATCCCCGGAGCTCCTACAATGAGCAGTTCTTC.

This clonotype was seen at least ten times. The chain links TRBV20-1 to TRBJ2-7; TRBD1 aligns across 12 bases. The CDR3 loop spans 15 amino acids. Germline CDR1 DFQATT, CDR2 SNEGSKA (reference sequence). With 5 bases clipped from V and 6 bases from J, the junction kept 11 bases outside the gene matches. CDR3 sequence (DNA): TGCAGTGCTCGAGGGGGGACAGGGGGCTGGGGCGAGCAGTACTTC. Translating gives CSARGGTGGWGEQYF.

This CDR3 is CASSLTTTGFKGYTF. CDR3 nucleotides: TGTGCCAGCAGCTTGACAACGACAGGGTTTAAGGGCTACACCTTC. The chain uses TRBV5-6 and TRBJ1-2, with 7 positions matching TRBD1. This CDR3 is built from 15 residues. V gave up 1 base and J gave up 8 bases; unmatched junction bases: 11. Germline V gene sequence: CDR1 SGHDT, CDR2 YYEEEE.

The chain carries TRBV11-2 and TRBJ2-1; 10 bases match TRBD2. Germline assignment: CDR1 SGHAT and CDR2 FQNNGV. Germline trimming cut 4 bases from V and 1 base from J; bases unmatched to any gene: 13. This CDR3 comprises 19 residues. The DNA for the CDR3 is TGTGCCAGCAGCTCAGTCATCCTAGCGGGGGCGAGATCCTACAATGAGCAGTTCTTC. This sequence encodes CASSSVILAGARSYNEQFF.

The genes are TRBV5-1 and TRBJ1-1; TRBD1 might be the D (6 bases). Per germline, CDR1 SGHRS and CDR2 YFSETQ. V was clipped by 4 bases and J by 2 bases, with 12 bases between them. This CDR3 comprises 14 residues. The CDR3 DNA reads as TGCGCCAGCAGCCCGATACAGGGCAACACTGAAGCTTTCTTT. Residues: CASSPIQGNTEAFF. Variable domain in full (rest from reference TRBV5-1 and TRBJ1-1): KAGVTQTPRYLIKTRGQQVTLSCSPISGHRSVSWYQQTPGQGLQFLFEYFSETQRNKGNFPGRFSGRQFSNSRSEMNVSTLELGDSALYLCASSPIQGNTEAFFGQGTRLTVV.

The V call is TRBV18, the J call TRBJ2-7; possibly TRBD2 for D (6 bases). The V gene lost 3 bases and the J gene lost 2 bases, with 23 bases spanning the gap. From germline, CDR1 is KGHSH and CDR2 LQKENI. This CDR3 has 18 amino acids. In nucleotides, the CDR3 is TGTGCCAGCTCACCGCTCCCCGTTGGAGGGCCGGGAACCTACGAGCAGTACTTC. It encodes CASSPLPVGGPGTYEQYF.

This clonotype showed up many times. The chain recombines TRBV2 with TRBJ2-4; 8 nucleotides agree with TRBD2. Germline V gene data show CDR1 as SNHLY and CDR2 as FYNNEI. V was pared by 6 bases and J by 0 bases, with 7 bases of the junction left unmatched. CDR3 length: 16 amino acids. The chain's CDR3 is CASRALAALAKNIQYF. Here the CDR3 DNA reads TGTGCCAGCAGGGCACTAGCGGCACTAGCCAAAAACATTCAGTACTTC.

The J gene is TRBJ2-5, the V gene TRBV7-2, with 8 positions matching TRBD1. The CDR3 is 15 amino acids. Germline V gives CDR1 SGHTA, CDR2 FQGNSA. The trim removed 5 bases at V and 4 bases at J, leaving 9 bases unmatched. Here the CDR3 reads CASSPWQGAGETQYF. For the CDR3, the DNA is TGTGCCAGCAGCCCTTGGCAGGGGGCAGGAGAGACCCAGTACTTC.

The sample holds many counts of this clonotype. The genes are TRBV12-3 or TRBV12-4 and TRBJ2-3; D gene uncertain. CDR3 length: 12 amino acids. V lost 3 bases to trimming and J lost 10 bases, with 11 bases between them. The CDR3 loop is CASSLGTAPQYF. CDR3 bases: TGTGCCAGCAGTTTGGGTACGGCTCCGCAGTATTTT.

This clonotype has just a few counts. This chain joins TRBV5-1 and TRBJ2-1, with 8 bases aligning to TRBD1. CDR1 is SGHRS, CDR2 YFSETQ, per germline. The CDR3 contains 17 residues. V lost 7 bases to trimming and J lost 0 bases; unmatched junction nucleotides: 12. CDR3 amino acids: CASGRDRTRSSYNEQFF. CDR3 bases: TGCGCCAGCGGTCGGGACAGGACCCGAAGCTCCTACAATGAGCAGTTCTTC. Full variable domain (missing parts from reference TRBV5-1 and TRBJ2-1): KAGVTQTPRYLIKTRGQQVTLSCSPISGHRSVSWYQQTPGQGLQFLFEYFSETQRNKGNFPGRFSGRQFSNSRSEMNVSTLELGDSALYLCASGRDRTRSSYNEQFFGPGTRLTVL.

This sequence joins TRBV11-2 and TRBJ2-3; D gene unclear. CDR3 size: 14 residues. Germline assignment: CDR1 SGHAT and CDR2 FQNNGV. Trimming left V 5 bases short and J 11 bases short, with 20 bases between. The CDR3 DNA follows: TGTGCCAGCAGCCCCTCAGCTTGGGTTTTGGGGCAGTATTTT. Translated, it gives CASSPSAWVLGQYF.

J is TRBJ2-5 and V is TRBV7-9, with D unresolved. The CDR3 consists of 14 residues. Trimming cost V 5 bases and J 4 bases, with 14 bases left between them. From germline, CDR1 is SEHNR and CDR2 FQNEAQ (reference sequence). CDR3 DNA: TGTGCCAGCAGCCTTAGGGCCCAAGGAGAGACCCAGTACTTC. The encoded protein is CASSLRAQGETQYF.